This T cell receptor (beta chain) came from a study of blood T cell repertoires in COVID-19. Study information: The study drew acute and convalescent COVID-19 samples from the United States, Italy and Spain. T cells, B-cell-depleted T cells, or PBMCs supplied cDNA or gDNA.

CDR1 is SGHTA, CDR2 FQGNSA, per germline. V was cut by 8 bases and J by 2 bases, with 17 bases left in between. CDR3 length: 15 residues. In the original analysis: Estimated nucleated cell counts came from reference gene primer amplification. Profiled with immunoSEQ multiplex PCR; TCRdb holds only in-frame clones, not every one. The DNA was the basis for D and trimming; V, J and clone size are from that table. In the table there are roughly 270,000 clones, over 75% of which are singletons. Sequenced sample: peripheral blood. The J gene is TRBJ2-3, the V gene TRBV7-2; D perhaps matches TRBD2 (5 bases). This sequence originates from a young man with active or convalescent COVID-19. The CDR3 region has the DNA TGTGCCAGCCAAGTCGGGGTATTAAACACAGATACGCAGTATTTT. Its translation is CASQVGVLNTDTQYF.